A single sample gave rise to the 22 T cell receptor beta chains below, sequenced in a study of blood T cell repertoires in COVID-19. The data were produced by immunoSEQ multiplex PCR, yet TCRdb's version contains in-frame clones alone and is incomplete. The sample shows 120,000 to 150,000 clones, around 80% of them seen only once. Sequenced input: PBMCs or T cells enriched from blood (not recorded which). Every receptor here comes from a young woman who had been exposed to COVID-19.

The chain employs TRBV12-3 or TRBV12-4 and TRBJ1-5; D gene ambiguous. CDR3 length equals 13 residues. Trimming shortened V by 6 bases and J by 1 base, and 7 bases separated the two germline ends. The CDR3 protein is CASRLRSNQPQHF. The CDR3 nucleotides are TGTGCCAGCAGGCTCCGGAGCAATCAGCCCCAGCATTTT.

The chain links TRBV30 to TRBJ2-7; D is perhaps TRBD1 (5 bases). The CDR3 spans 14 residues. The V gene lost 1 base and the J gene lost 5 bases, with 15 bases spanning the gap. CDR1 and CDR2 from the germline V gene are GTSNPN and SVGIG (reference sequence). CDR3 protein: CAWSAGPVLDEQYF. The CDR3 coding sequence is TGTGCCTGGAGTGCAGGGCCAGTTTTAGACGAGCAGTACTTC.

The chain employs TRBV28 and TRBJ1-1; tentatively, D is TRBD1 (6 bases). Trimming cost V 8 bases and J 5 bases, with 21 bases left between them. Germline V lookup: CDR1 MDHEN, CDR2 SYDVKM. The CDR3 consists of 15 residues. The CDR3 loop reads CASGIPITRGTEAFF. The CDR3 DNA is TGTGCCAGCGGGATACCCATTACAAGGGGGACTGAAGCTTTCTTT.

This CDR3 is CASSLSRAGGRETQYF. The CDR3 coding sequence is TGTGCCAGCAGTTTATCACGGGCGGGAGGTAGGGAGACCCAGTACTTC. The J gene is TRBJ2-5, the V gene TRBV27; 8 nucleotides align to TRBD2. V trimming: 0 bases; J trimming: 5 bases; junction bases outside the gene matches: 8. The CDR3 loop spans 16 amino acids. Germline V gene data show CDR1 as MNHEY and CDR2 as SMNVEV (reference sequence).

The chain recombines TRBV5-4 with TRBJ2-7; TRBD2 matches at 9 bases. With 4 bases clipped from V and 3 bases from J, the junction kept 8 bases outside the gene matches. Germline-derived CDR1 and CDR2 are SGHNT and YYREEE (reference sequence). The CDR3 is 15 amino acids. The CDR3 nucleotides read TGTGCCAGCAGCCCGGGGGCGGGAGGGAACTACGAGCAGTACTTC. Protein: CASSPGAGGNYEQYF. The variable domain in full, completed from reference TRBV5-4 and TRBJ2-7, reads ETGVTQSPTHLIKTRGQQVTLRCSSQSGHNTVSWYQQALGQGPQFIFQYYREEENGRGNFPPRFSGLQFPNYSSELNVNALELDDSALYLCASSPGAGGNYEQYFGPGTRLTVT.

J is TRBJ1-1 and V is TRBV27, with TRBD1 matching 7 bases. This CDR3 is 16 amino acids long. V lost 4 bases and J lost 1; bases outside the gene matches: 9. Germline-derived CDR1 and CDR2 are MNHEY and SMNVEV (reference sequence). The CDR3 loop is CASSSPTRTGNTEAFF. CDR3 sequence (DNA): TGTGCCAGCAGTTCACCTACGAGGACAGGGAACACTGAAGCTTTCTTT.

This chain uses TRBV30 with TRBJ1-1, with D uncertain. This CDR3 comprises 12 residues. Trimming removed 4 bases at V and 4 bases at J, with 10 bases between. CDR1 and CDR2 from the germline V gene are GTSNPN and SVGIG (reference sequence). CDR3 residues: CAWNGGGTEAFF. DNA of the CDR3: TGTGCCTGGAACGGAGGAGGCACTGAAGCTTTCTTT.

V is TRBV27 and J is TRBJ1-2; 9 bases match TRBD1. Looked up from germline, CDR1 is MNHEY and CDR2 is SMNVEV (reference sequence). This CDR3 is 13 amino acids long. After removal of 3 bases from V and 6 bases from J, the junction contained 2 bases not matched to a gene. CDR3 loop: CASSFRDRDGYTF. The DNA for the CDR3 is TGTGCCAGCAGTTTCCGGGACAGGGATGGCTACACCTTC.

The chain recombines TRBV6-6 with TRBJ1-2; D is undetermined. CDR3 length: 11 residues. CDR1 and CDR2 from the germline V gene are MNHNY and SVGAGI (reference sequence). The V end was cut by 5 bases, the J end by 5 bases, with 6 bases between. For the CDR3, the DNA is TGTGCCAGCAGTCCCCAGTATGGCTACACCTTC. Amino acid sequence: CASSPQYGYTF.

This chain connects TRBV12-3 or TRBV12-4 to TRBJ1-1; 8 positions agree with TRBD1. The J segment lost 4 bases and the V segment lost 6 bases, leaving 4 bases of the junction unmatched. This CDR3 region has 13 residues. CDR3 DNA: TGTGCCAGCAGCCTGACAGGGGTCACTGAAGCTTTCTTT. It translates to CASSLTGVTEAFF.

The chain has TRBV9 and TRBJ2-3; TRBD2 agrees at 8 bases. This CDR3 contains 16 residues. The germline CDR1 and CDR2 sequences are SGDLS and YYNGEE. V was pared by 3 bases and J by 0 bases, with 6 bases of the junction left unmatched. The CDR3 region is CASSEVSSGSTDTQYF. Here the CDR3 DNA reads TGTGCCAGCAGCGAGGTCTCTAGCGGGAGCACAGATACGCAGTATTTT.

This clone has more than one count but fewer than ten. The chain recombines TRBV6-1 with TRBJ2-7; TRBD1 agrees at 11 bases. The germline gives CDR1 MNHNS, CDR2 SASEGT. The length of the CDR3 is 15 residues. V shed 1 base, J shed 3 bases, and the junction held 2 bases outside the gene matches. CDR3 residues: CASSEGTGGFYEQYF. DNA for the CDR3: TGTGCCAGCAGTGAAGGGACAGGGGGCTTCTACGAGCAGTACTTC.

CDR3 residues: CSAHRYGYTF. As DNA, the CDR3 is TGCAGTGCTCACAGATATGGCTACACCTTC. The chain joins TRBV20-1 to TRBJ1-2, with D unclear. The CDR3 contains 10 residues. CDR1 is DFQATT and CDR2 is SNEGSKA in the germline V gene (reference sequence). V shed 5 bases and J shed 5 bases, with 6 bases lying between them.

This rearrangement joins TRBV5-8 to TRBJ1-2, with 8 bases that match TRBD1. Germline V gene data show CDR1 as SGHTS and CDR2 as YDEGEE. The trim removed 2 bases at V and 9 bases at J, leaving 3 bases unmatched. The CDR3 loop spans 12 amino acids. CDR3 loop: CASSLRQGRYTF. For the CDR3, the DNA is TGTGCCAGCAGCTTAAGACAGGGGCGCTACACCTTC.

This clone was recorded once. The chain has TRBV2 and TRBJ1-2; D is ambiguous. Looked up from germline, CDR1 is SNHLY and CDR2 is FYNNEI. V was clipped by 7 bases and J by 1 base, with 7 bases between them. The CDR3 covers 12 residues. The CDR3 DNA reads TGTGCCAGCACAGATTATAACTATGGCTACACCTTC. Amino acid sequence: CASTDYNYGYTF.

The chain couples TRBV19 to TRBJ1-3, with D perhaps matching TRBD1 (5 bases). Trimming removed 1 base from V and 0 bases from J, with 10 bases in between. The CDR3 totals 16 residues. Germline values: CDR1 LNHDA, CDR2 SQIVND (reference sequence). CDR3 sequence (DNA): TGTGCCAGTAGTATAGGTGGACAACGCTCTGGAAACACCATATATTTT. As protein: CASSIGGQRSGNTIYF.

This chain links TRBV7-3 with TRBJ2-1; the D is unclear. CDR1 and CDR2 (germline): SGHTA, FQGTGA. With 5 bases removed from V and 0 bases from J, the gap between germline ends came to 11 bases. The CDR3 contains 15 residues. The CDR3 here is CASSRTPSSYNEQFF. The CDR3, as DNA: TGTGCCAGCAGCCGAACTCCGTCCTCCTACAATGAGCAGTTCTTC.

This clone was seen only a few times. The rearrangement uses TRBV19 and TRBJ2-1, with 9 bases identical to TRBD2. The CDR3 contains 13 residues. CDR1 and CDR2 from the germline V gene are LNHDA and SQIVND (reference sequence). V lost 4 bases, J lost 9 bases, and 4 bases stayed unmatched. This CDR3 reads CASSSGGVLEQFF. The DNA of the CDR3 is TGTGCCAGTAGTAGCGGGGGGGTCCTTGAGCAGTTCTTC. The complete variable domain, with remaining parts taken from reference TRBV19 and TRBJ2-1, reads DGGITQSPKYLFRKEGQNVTLSCEQNLNHDAMYWYRQDPGQGLRLIYYSQIVNDFQKGDIAEGYSVSREKKESFPLTVTSAQKNPTAFYLCASSSGGVLEQFFGPGTRLTVL.

The DNA for the CDR3 is TGTGCCAGCAGCCAAACGCTACTAGCGGGCGAGCAGTACTTC. Translating it yields CASSQTLLAGEQYF. The J gene is TRBJ2-7, the V gene TRBV3-1 (or the pseudogene TRBV3-2); the match to TRBD2 covers 9 bases. The CDR3 runs 14 residues. Germline V lookup: CDR1 LGHDT, CDR2 YNNKEL (reference sequence). The ends lost 2 bases at V and 6 bases at J; junction bases unmatched: 5.

The chain combines TRBV10-2 with TRBJ2-7, with TRBD1 matching 9 bases. Looked up from germline, CDR1 is WSHSY and CDR2 is SAAADI. This CDR3 region has 16 residues. J was trimmed by 3 bases and V by 7 bases; bases with no gene match: 13. As DNA, the CDR3 is TGCGCCAGCACCCCCGGTAGGGGACAGGGTAACTACGAGCAGTACTTC. Translation gives CASTPGRGQGNYEQYF.

This chain joins TRBV19 and TRBJ1-5, with 9 bases identical to TRBD1. Germline CDR1 and CDR2: LNHDA and SQIVND (reference sequence). The CDR3 totals 17 residues. V shed 5 bases and J 5 bases; nucleotides not matched to a gene: 13. DNA of the CDR3: TGTGCCAGTAGTCCCGACCCGGGACAGGGAAACTATCAGCCCCAGCATTTT. This gives the protein CASSPDPGQGNYQPQHF.

The rearrangement uses TRBV2 and TRBJ2-1; 12 positions agree with TRBD1. Germline CDR1 and CDR2: SNHLY and FYNNEI. The CDR3 consists of 15 residues. V dropped 4 bases and J dropped 8; count of bases not matched to a gene: 6. Here the CDR3 DNA reads TGTGCCAGCAGTGGGGGACAGGGGGCTTTCCATGAGCAGTTCTTC. Protein sequence: CASSGGQGAFHEQFF. The entire variable domain, with the rest obtained from reference TRBV2 and TRBJ2-1, is as follows: EPEVTQTPSHQVTQMGQEVILRCVPISNHLYFYWYRQILGQKVEFLVSFYNNEISEKSEIFDDQFSVERPDGSNFTLKIRSTKLEDSAMYFCASSGGQGAFHEQFFGPGTRLTVL.